A single sample is the source of the 18 T cell receptor beta chains below, sequenced in a study of PD-1 blockade in mismatch repair-deficient tumors. Libraries were prepared by immunoSEQ multiplex PCR; TCRdb keeps only in-frame clonotypes and omits some of them. The sample has roughly 15,000 clones; roughly four fifths are singletons. Material: PBMCs, obtained 4 weeks after starting pembrolizumab. The receptors originated from an adult with mismatch repair-deficient cancer.

This sequence joins TRBV27 and TRBJ2-2; 7 nucleotides match TRBD2. This CDR3 has 16 amino acids. The V and J ends lost 2 bases and 5 bases, in that order; junction bases with no gene match: 8. CDR1 MNHEY and CDR2 SMNVEV come from the germline V gene (reference sequence). The CDR3 DNA sequence: TGTGCCAGCAGTTTAATGGCTAGCGGCGGGACCGGGGAGCTGTTTTTT. Translation gives CASSLMASGGTGELFF.

The gene calls are TRBV7-2 and TRBJ2-3; 7 bases are a match to TRBD2. Unmatched junction bases numbered 9, after V lost 1 base and J lost 5 bases. Per the germline V gene, CDR1 is SGHTA and CDR2 is FQGNSA. The CDR3 runs to 16 residues. The CDR3 sequence: CASSLVGGSVRDTQYF. The CDR3 DNA reads as TGTGCCAGCAGCTTAGTAGGCGGGAGTGTAAGAGATACGCAGTATTTT.

The gene calls are TRBV28 and TRBJ1-4; possibly TRBD1 for D (6 bases). Germline V lookup: CDR1 MDHEN, CDR2 SYDVKM. CDR3 size: 17 residues. V dropped 8 bases and J dropped 0 bases, with 19 bases sitting between them. As DNA, the CDR3 is TGTGCCAGCCTTCCCCTCCGGGGGGGCGCAACTAATGAAAAACTGTTTTTT. Its translation: CASLPLRGGATNEKLFF.

The chain carries TRBV14 and TRBJ1-2; 7 bases agree with TRBD1. Germline V CDR1 and CDR2: SGHDN, FVKESK. Trimming took 4 bases from V and 4 from J; bases not matched to a gene: 12. The CDR3 loop spans 16 amino acids. This CDR3 reads CASSPLDAQGPYGYTF. CDR3 DNA: TGTGCCAGCAGCCCCCTCGACGCACAGGGGCCCTATGGCTACACCTTC.

The genes are TRBV28 and TRBJ2-1; 8 bases fit TRBD2. CDR3 size: 16 residues. The germline CDR1 and CDR2 sequences are MDHEN and SYDVKM. Losses at the gene ends were 2 bases for V and 6 bases for J; bases not matched to a gene: 9. CDR3: CASSLGRLAHLNEQFF. The CDR3 nucleotides read TGTGCCAGCAGTTTAGGGAGACTAGCGCACCTCAATGAGCAGTTCTTC.

V is TRBV5-6 and J is TRBJ1-1; D is ambiguous. V lost 1 base and J 3 bases, leaving 22 bases between the germline ends. Germline assignment: CDR1 SGHDT and CDR2 YYEEEE. The CDR3 loop spans 18 amino acids. This CDR3 reads CASSLIINPRSLDTEAFF. Written as DNA, the CDR3 is TGTGCCAGCAGCTTGATCATCAATCCCCGGAGCCTCGACACTGAAGCTTTCTTT.

The rearrangement links TRBV9 to TRBJ2-3, with D hard to call. CDR1 SGDLS and CDR2 YYNGEE come from the germline V gene. The V and J ends lost 8 bases and 4 bases respectively, with 14 bases between them. CDR3 size: 13 residues. CDR3 in amino acids: CARDNGAADTQYF. The CDR3 DNA is TGTGCCAGAGACAATGGTGCCGCAGATACGCAGTATTTT. Looking up the rest from reference TRBV9 and TRBJ2-3 gives the full variable domain: DSGVTQTPKHLITATGQRVTLRCSPRSGDLSVYWYQQSLDQGLQFLIQYYNGEERAKGNILERFSAQQFPDLHSELNLSSLELGDSALYFCARDNGAADTQYFGPGTRLTVL.

The J gene is TRBJ2-5, the V gene TRBV19, with D perhaps matching TRBD1 (6 bases). Germline CDR1 LNHDA, CDR2 SQIVND (reference sequence). The CDR3 is 15 amino acids. Trimming took 9 bases from V and 7 from J, leaving 24 bases between them. Written as DNA, the CDR3 is TGTGCCAGCCAGGAATCTCGCCTCCCGACAGGGACCCAGTACTTC. Translated, it gives CASQESRLPTGTQYF. Filled out from reference TRBV19 and TRBJ2-5, the complete variable domain reads DGGITQSPKYLFRKEGQNVTLSCEQNLNHDAMYWYRQDPGQGLRLIYYSQIVNDFQKGDIAEGYSVSREKKESFPLTVTSAQKNPTAFYLCASQESRLPTGTQYFGPGTRLLVL.

The chain employs TRBV19 and TRBJ2-2, with D unclear. Germline V gene sequence: CDR1 LNHDA, CDR2 SQIVND (reference sequence). Trimming pared 5 bases from V and 0 bases from J, leaving 10 bases between. The CDR3 covers 15 residues. CDR3: CASSVGLSNTGELFF. CDR3 in DNA: TGTGCCAGTAGTGTAGGTCTATCGAACACCGGGGAGCTGTTTTTT.

The chain is built from TRBV28 and TRBJ1-5, with D perhaps matching TRBD1 (6 bases). The CDR3 length is 13 residues. V was pared by 6 bases and J by 5 bases, with 11 bases between. Germline assignment: CDR1 MDHEN and CDR2 SYDVKM. CDR3 coding DNA: TGTGCCAGCAGACCAGGGGCCCATCAGCCCCAGCATTTT. Amino acid sequence: CASRPGAHQPQHF.

This chain links TRBV6-6 with TRBJ1-6; D may be TRBD1 (5 bases). The germline gives CDR1 MNHNY, CDR2 SVGAGI (reference sequence). This CDR3 is 15 amino acids long. Between the trimmed V and J ends, which lost 2 bases and 6 bases, there was a span of 11 bases. As DNA, the CDR3 is TGTGCCAGCAGTTACCCCGACAGTCTTAATTCACCCCTCCACTTT. Its protein product is CASSYPDSLNSPLHF.

J is TRBJ1-1 and V is TRBV29-1; D is unresolved. Trimming shortened V by 6 bases and J by 0 bases, and 8 bases separated the two germline ends. Germline V gene sequence: CDR1 SQVTM, CDR2 ANQGSEA. This CDR3 has 12 residues. The CDR3 region has the DNA TGCAGCGTGGAGGGAGTGAACACTGAAGCTTTCTTT. This encodes CSVEGVNTEAFF.

The chain uses TRBV2 and TRBJ2-5; D is unresolved. The germline V gene encodes CDR1 SNHLY and CDR2 FYNNEI. V lost 6 bases to trimming and J lost 3 bases, with 2 bases between them. CDR3 length: 10 residues. The CDR3 protein is CASSKETQYF. The CDR3 nucleotides read TGTGCCAGCAGCAAAGAGACCCAGTACTTC. Together with reference TRBV2 and TRBJ2-5, the CDR3 gives the full variable domain: EPEVTQTPSHQVTQMGQEVILRCVPISNHLYFYWYRQILGQKVEFLVSFYNNEISEKSEIFDDQFSVERPDGSNFTLKIRSTKLEDSAMYFCASSKETQYFGPGTRLLVL.

This clone was counted a few times. The chain uses TRBV11-2 and TRBJ2-7; 11 positions match TRBD2. V lost 5 bases and J lost 4; bases outside the gene matches: 10. Germline V gene sequence: CDR1 SGHAT, CDR2 FQNNGV. CDR3 length: 16 residues. CDR3 sequence (DNA): TGTGCCAGCAGCGCCCATCGACTAGCGGGACCATACGAGCAGTACTTC. It codes for CASSAHRLAGPYEQYF.

The CDR3 DNA reads as TGCGCCAGCTCCAGCGGGAGGCTCACAGATACGCAGTATTTT. Translation gives CASSSGRLTDTQYF. This chain connects TRBV5-1 to TRBJ2-3; 9 bases match TRBD2. Germline CDR1 SGHRS, CDR2 YFSETQ. This CDR3 comprises 14 residues. Unmatched junction bases numbered 5, after V lost 7 bases and J lost 2 bases.

This rearrangement joins TRBV30 to TRBJ2-7; D gene ambiguous. This CDR3 spans 14 amino acids. V was pared by 0 bases and J by 0 bases, with 9 bases between. Per the germline V gene, CDR1 is GTSNPN and CDR2 is SVGIG (reference sequence). CDR3 DNA sequence: TGTGCCTGGAGTGTACCCAGTCACTCCTACGAGCAGTACTTC. It yields the protein CAWSVPSHSYEQYF.

Only a few counts were recorded for this clone. This chain links TRBV6-5 with TRBJ2-1; 8 nucleotides match TRBD2. CDR1 MNHEY and CDR2 SVGAGI come from the germline V gene. V shed 4 bases and J 1 base; nucleotides not matched to a gene: 6. The CDR3 loop spans 16 amino acids. CDR3 bases: TGTGCCAGCAGTTTACTAGCGGAAGGGTCCTACAATGAGCAGTTCTTC. Its translation is CASSLLAEGSYNEQFF.

V gene TRBV7-6 combines with J gene TRBJ2-5; TRBD1 matches 9 bases. The V and J ends lost 7 bases and 4 bases, in that order; junction bases with no gene match: 4. Germline CDR1 reads SGHVS; CDR2 reads FNYEAQ. The CDR3 spans 13 residues. The CDR3 region is CASTRQGGETQYF. Written as DNA, the CDR3 is TGTGCCAGCACCAGACAGGGGGGAGAGACCCAGTACTTC.